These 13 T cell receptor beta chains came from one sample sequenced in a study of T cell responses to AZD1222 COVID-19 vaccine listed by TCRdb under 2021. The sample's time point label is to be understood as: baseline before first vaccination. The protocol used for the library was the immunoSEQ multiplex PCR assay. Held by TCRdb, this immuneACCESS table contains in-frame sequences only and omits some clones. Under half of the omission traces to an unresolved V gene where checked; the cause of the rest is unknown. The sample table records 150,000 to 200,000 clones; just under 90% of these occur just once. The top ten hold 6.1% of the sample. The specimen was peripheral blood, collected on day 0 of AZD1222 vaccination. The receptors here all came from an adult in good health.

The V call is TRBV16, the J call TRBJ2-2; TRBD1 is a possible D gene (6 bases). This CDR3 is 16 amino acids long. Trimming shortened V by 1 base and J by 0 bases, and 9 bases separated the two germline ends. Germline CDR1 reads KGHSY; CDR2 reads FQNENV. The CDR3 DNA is TGTGCCAGCAGCCAATATGCAGGGGCGAACACCGGGGAGCTGTTTTTT. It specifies CASSQYAGANTGELFF.

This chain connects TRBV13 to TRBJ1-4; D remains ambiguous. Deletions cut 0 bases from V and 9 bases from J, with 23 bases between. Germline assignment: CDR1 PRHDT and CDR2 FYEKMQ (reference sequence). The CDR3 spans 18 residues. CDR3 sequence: CASSLGRPGSGLRKKLFF. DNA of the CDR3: TGTGCCAGCAGCTTAGGACGGCCCGGTAGTGGGTTAAGAAAAAAACTGTTTTTT.

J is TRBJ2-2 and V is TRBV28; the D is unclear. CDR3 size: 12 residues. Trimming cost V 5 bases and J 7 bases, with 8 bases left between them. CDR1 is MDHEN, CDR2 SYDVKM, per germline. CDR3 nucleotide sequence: TGTGCCAGCAGTACGCCGGGCGGGGAGCTGTTTTTT. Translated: CASSTPGGELFF.

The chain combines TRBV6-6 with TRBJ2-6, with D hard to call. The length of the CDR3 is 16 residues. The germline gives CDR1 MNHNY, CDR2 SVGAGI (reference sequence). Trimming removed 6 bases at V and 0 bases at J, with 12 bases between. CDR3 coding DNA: TGTGCCAGCAGCCAAACCGGAGCCTCTGGGGCCAACGTCCTGACTTTC. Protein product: CASSQTGASGANVLTF.

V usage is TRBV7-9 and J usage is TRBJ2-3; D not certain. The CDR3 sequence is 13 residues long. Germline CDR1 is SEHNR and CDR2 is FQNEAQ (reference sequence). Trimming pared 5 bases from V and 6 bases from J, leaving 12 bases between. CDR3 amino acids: CASSPSSVDTQYF. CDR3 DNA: TGTGCCAGCAGCCCATCCTCGGTGGATACGCAGTATTTT.

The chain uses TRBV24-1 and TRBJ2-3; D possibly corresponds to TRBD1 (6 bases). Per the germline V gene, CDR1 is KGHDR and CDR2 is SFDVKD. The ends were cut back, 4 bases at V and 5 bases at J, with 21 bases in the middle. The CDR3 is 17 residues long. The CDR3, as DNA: TGTGCCACCAGTGACCCCCGACAGGCACTAAGGGGAGATACGCAGTATTTT. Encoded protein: CATSDPRQALRGDTQYF.

The chain's CDR3 is CASSLAGGRDTEAFF. The CDR3 nucleotides are TGTGCCAGCAGCTTGGCCGGGGGCAGGGACACTGAAGCTTTCTTT. V usage is TRBV5-5 and J usage is TRBJ1-1; D is perhaps TRBD1 (6 bases). V gave up 0 bases and J gave up 3 bases, with 12 bases separating them. The CDR3 loop spans 15 amino acids. Germline V lookup: CDR1 SGHKS, CDR2 YYEKEE (reference sequence). The whole variable domain, filled in from reference TRBV5-5 and TRBJ1-1, reads DAGVTQSPTHLIKTRGQQVTLRCSPISGHKSVSWYQQVLGQGPQFIFQYYEKEERGRGNFPDRFSARQFPNYSSELNVNALLLGDSALYLCASSLAGGRDTEAFFGQGTRLTVV.

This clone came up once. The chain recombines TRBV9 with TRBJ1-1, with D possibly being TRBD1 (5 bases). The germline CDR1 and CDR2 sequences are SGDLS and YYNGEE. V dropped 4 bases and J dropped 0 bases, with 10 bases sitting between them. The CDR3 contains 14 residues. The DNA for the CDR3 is TGTGCCAGCAGCACAGGAGTGATGAACACTGAAGCTTTCTTT. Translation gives CASSTGVMNTEAFF.

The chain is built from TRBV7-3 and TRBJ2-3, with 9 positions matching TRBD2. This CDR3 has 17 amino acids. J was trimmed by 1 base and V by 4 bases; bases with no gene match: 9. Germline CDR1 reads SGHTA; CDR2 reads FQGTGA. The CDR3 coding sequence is TGTGCCAGCAGCTCTCAAACTAGCGGGCCTCGCACAGATACGCAGTATTTT. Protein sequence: CASSSQTSGPRTDTQYF.

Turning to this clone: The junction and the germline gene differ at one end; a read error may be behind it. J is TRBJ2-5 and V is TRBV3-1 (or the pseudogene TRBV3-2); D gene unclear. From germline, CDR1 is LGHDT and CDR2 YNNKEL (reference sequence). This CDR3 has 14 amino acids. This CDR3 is CASSQDTPQGTQYF. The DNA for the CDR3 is TGTGCCAGCAGCCAAGATACCCCCCAAGGGACCCAGTACTTC.

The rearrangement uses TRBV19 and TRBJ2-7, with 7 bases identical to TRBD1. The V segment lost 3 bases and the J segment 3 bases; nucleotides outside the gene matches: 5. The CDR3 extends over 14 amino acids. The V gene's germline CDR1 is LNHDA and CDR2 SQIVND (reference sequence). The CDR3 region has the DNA TGTGCCAGTAGTATTGTGGCAGGGGGCTACGAGCAGTACTTC. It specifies CASSIVAGGYEQYF.

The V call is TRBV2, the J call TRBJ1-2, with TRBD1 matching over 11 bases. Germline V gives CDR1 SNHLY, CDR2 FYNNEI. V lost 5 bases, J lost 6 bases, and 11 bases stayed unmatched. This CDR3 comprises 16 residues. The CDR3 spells CASSRDRGRVGDGYTF. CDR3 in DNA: TGTGCCAGCAGTCGGGACAGGGGGAGAGTTGGGGATGGCTACACCTTC.

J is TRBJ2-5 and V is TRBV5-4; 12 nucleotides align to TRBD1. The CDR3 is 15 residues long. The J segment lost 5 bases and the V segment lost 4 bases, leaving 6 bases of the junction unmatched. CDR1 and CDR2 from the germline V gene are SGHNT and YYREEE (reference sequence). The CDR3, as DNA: TGTGCCAGCAGCCCGGGACAGGGGGCTGTCGAGACCCAGTACTTC. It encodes CASSPGQGAVETQYF.